A selection of T cell receptor beta chains follows, all from one sample in a study of graft-versus-host responses after intestinal transplantation. Only in-frame clones appear in the TCRdb table, and some are missing; sequencing was by immunoSEQ multiplex PCR. The sample holds 15,000 to 17,000 clones, approximately 30% seen once. Material: alloreactive CD4+ T cells from a mixed lymphocyte reaction culture, obtained before intestinal transplant. The receptors were sampled from a human patient who received an intestinal transplant. CDR3s include the opening cysteine and the closing phenylalanine or tryptophan. Each record gives: J gene, clone size, V gene, CDR3 protein. Only part of the rows carry a size: once, few, many, or a class if the clone is expanded.

>TRBJ2-7|medium-sized|TRBV7-9
CASSQTSREQYF
>TRBJ2-1|-|TRBV5-4
CASSPQGGRYNEQFF
>TRBJ2-3|-|TRBV7-9
CASSLHSGDTQYF
>TRBJ2-3|-|TRBV14
CASSQFVYWGDSSTDTQYF
>TRBJ2-5|-|TRBV10-2
CASSPFGYLLETQYF
>TRBJ1-5|few|TRBV6-5
CASSRRDPNQPQHF
>TRBJ2-2|-|TRBV6-9
CASSSRGRSGELFF
>TRBJ2-7|few|TRBV5-6
CASSFPGLSGEQYF
>TRBJ2-1|-|TRBV4-1
CASSPVLDSNEQFF
>TRBJ1-2|-|TRBV6-5
CASTDGGERRYTF
>TRBJ1-1|few|TRBV19
CASSQTTNTEAFF
>TRBJ2-1|-|TRBV18
CASLPIAGVIGFEQFF
>-|few|TRBV6-6
CASRRQGALEQYF
>TRBJ2-7|few|TRBV6-1
CAISESRRLAGREQYF
>TRBJ2-3|few|TRBV7-9
CASSLQGSTDTQYF
>TRBJ1-3|-|TRBV29-1
CSVLFGHTIYF
>TRBJ1-3|medium-sized|TRBV11-2
CASSARSSGNTIYF
>TRBJ2-7|-|TRBV6-6
CASWDRGPLEQYF
>TRBJ1-2|-|TRBV29-1
CSVEGSRNQLIGYTF
>TRBJ1-1|-|TRBV6-6
CATVIQGATEAFF
>TRBJ2-4|-|TRBV6-5
CASSLSAGVNIQYF
>TRBJ2-2|-|TRBV4-1
CASSQDPGLVGELFF
>TRBJ1-1|few|TRBV5-1
CASAPEVLTGHATEAFF
>TRBJ2-1|few|TRBV29-1
CSVAGTSRDNEQFF
>TRBJ2-7|-|TRBV6-5
CASSARRDGHHEQYF
>TRBJ2-7|-|TRBV10-3
CAISRFARDGSYEQYF
>TRBJ1-1|medium-sized|TRBV13
CASSLRKNTEAFF
>TRBJ1-2|-|TRBV2
CASKRTGQIYGYTF
>TRBJ2-3|-|TRBV4-2
CASSHQENPSTDTQYF
>TRBJ1-5|-|TRBV5-3
CASSLGPARDQPQHF
>TRBJ2-5|few|TRBV5-1
CASSLGGQLLGETQYF
>TRBJ1-6|-|TRBV9
CASSGGVFNSPLHF
>TRBJ2-6|-|TRBV5-1
CTSSPGSLGTGANVLTF
>TRBJ2-1|few|TRBV9
CASSPTGPNEQFF
>TRBJ2-3|-|TRBV6-1
CASSTQSPDTQYF
>TRBJ1-6|-|TRBV5-4
CASSLDSPSSYNSPLHF
>TRBJ1-2|-|TRBV4-3
CASSLTGRGGYTF
>TRBJ1-1|-|TRBV11-3
CASRTGINTEAFF
>TRBJ2-6|-|TRBV12-5
CASGFWDLSGANVLTF
>TRBJ2-1|-|TRBV5-4
CASSFPGTSTNEQFF
>TRBJ2-7|-|TRBV11-2
CASSSDRGSPYEQYF
>TRBJ1-5|few|TRBV19
CASSISGSNQPQHF
>TRBJ2-1|few|TRBV4-2
CASSQLVSTYNEQFF
>TRBJ2-7|-|TRBV28
CASSSPGSSEQYF
>TRBJ2-1|few|TRBV18
CASSPQREPYNEQFF
>TRBJ1-2|few|TRBV11-1
CASSSRTGGVNNYGYTF
>TRBJ2-7|-|TRBV6-1
CASSEAVLAAYEQYF
>TRBJ2-7|few|TRBV6-6
CASSYFAFLTSEQYF
>TRBJ1-5|-|TRBV9
CASSVVRGCLRNQPQHF
>TRBJ2-5|once|TRBV29-1
CSVLGGGETQYF
>TRBJ1-5|-|TRBV6-5
CASSYSQGNQPQHF
>TRBJ2-2|-|TRBV2
CASSEAVNTGELFF
>TRBJ2-2|-|TRBV6-1
CASSNEGASGELFF
>TRBJ1-5|few|TRBV6-5
CASRVSNQPQHF
>TRBJ2-2|-|TRBV5-1
CASKEGTGELFF
>TRBJ1-1|-|TRBV27
CASSLSQRSTEAFF
>TRBJ2-3|few|TRBV6-9
CASSYVGDTQYF
>TRBJ2-2|medium-sized|TRBV2
CASSFGQAGELFF
>TRBJ2-1|few|TRBV29-1
CSVVPQYNEQFF